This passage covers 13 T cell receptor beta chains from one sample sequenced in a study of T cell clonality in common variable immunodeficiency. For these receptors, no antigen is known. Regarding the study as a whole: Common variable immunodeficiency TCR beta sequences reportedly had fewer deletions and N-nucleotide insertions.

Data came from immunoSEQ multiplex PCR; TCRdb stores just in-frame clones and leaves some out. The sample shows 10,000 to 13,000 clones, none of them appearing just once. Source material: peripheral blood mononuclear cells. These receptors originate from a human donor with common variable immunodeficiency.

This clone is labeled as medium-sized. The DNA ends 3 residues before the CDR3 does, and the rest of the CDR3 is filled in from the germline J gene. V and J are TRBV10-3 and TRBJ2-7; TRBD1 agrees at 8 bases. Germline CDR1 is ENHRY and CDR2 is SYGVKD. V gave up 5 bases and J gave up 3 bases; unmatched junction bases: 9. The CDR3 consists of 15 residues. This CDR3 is CAISRQGASGYEQYF. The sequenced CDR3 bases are TGTGCCATCAGTCGTCAGGGGGCGTCCGGCTACGAG.

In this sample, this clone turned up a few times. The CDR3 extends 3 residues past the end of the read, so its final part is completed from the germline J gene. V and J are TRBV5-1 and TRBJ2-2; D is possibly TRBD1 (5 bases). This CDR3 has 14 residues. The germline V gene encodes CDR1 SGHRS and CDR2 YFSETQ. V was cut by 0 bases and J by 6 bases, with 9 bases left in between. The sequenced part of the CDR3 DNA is TGCGCCAGCAGCTTGGTCTCCAGGGCCGGGGAG. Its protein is CASSLVSRAGE. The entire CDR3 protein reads CASSLVSRAGELFF. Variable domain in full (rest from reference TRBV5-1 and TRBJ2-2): KAGVTQTPRYLIKTRGQQVTLSCSPISGHRSVSWYQQTPGQGLQFLFEYFSETQRNKGNFPGRFSGRQFSNSRSEMNVSTLELGDSALYLCASSLVSRAGELFFGEGSRLTVL.

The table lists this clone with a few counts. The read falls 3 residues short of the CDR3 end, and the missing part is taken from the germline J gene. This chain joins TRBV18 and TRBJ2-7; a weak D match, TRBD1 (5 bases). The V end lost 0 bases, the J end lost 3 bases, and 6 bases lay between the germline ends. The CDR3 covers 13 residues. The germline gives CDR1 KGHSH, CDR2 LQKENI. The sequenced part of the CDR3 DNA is TGTGCCAGCTCACCACCCGACAGCTACGAG. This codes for CASSPPDSYE. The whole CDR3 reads CASSPPDSYEQYF.

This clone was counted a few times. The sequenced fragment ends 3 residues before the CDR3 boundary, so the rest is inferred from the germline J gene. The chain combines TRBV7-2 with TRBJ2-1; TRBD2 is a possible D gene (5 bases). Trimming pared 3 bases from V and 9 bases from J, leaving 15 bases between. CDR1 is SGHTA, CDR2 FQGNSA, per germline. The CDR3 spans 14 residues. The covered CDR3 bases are TGTGCCAGCAGCTTTCCACTAGTAATCCTTGAG. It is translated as CASSFPLVILE. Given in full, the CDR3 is CASSFPLVILEQFF. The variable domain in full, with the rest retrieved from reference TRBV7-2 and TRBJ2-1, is GAGVSQSPSNKVTEKGKDVELRCDPISGHTALYWYRQSLGQGLEFLIYFQGNSAPDKSGLPSDRFSAERTGGSVSTLTIQRTQQEDSAVYLCASSFPLVILEQFFGPGTRLTVL.

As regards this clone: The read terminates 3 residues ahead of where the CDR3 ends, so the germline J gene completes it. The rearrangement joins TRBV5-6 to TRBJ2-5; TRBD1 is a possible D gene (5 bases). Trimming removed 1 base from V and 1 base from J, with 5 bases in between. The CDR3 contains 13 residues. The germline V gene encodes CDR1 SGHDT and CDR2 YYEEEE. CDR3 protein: CASSLQGQETQYF. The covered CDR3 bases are TGTGCCAGCAGCTTGCAGGGCCAAGAGACC. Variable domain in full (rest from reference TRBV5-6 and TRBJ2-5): DAGVTQSPTHLIKTRGQQVTLRCSPKSGHDTVSWYQQALGQGPQFIFQYYEEEERQRGNFPDRFSGHQFPNYSSELNVNALLLGDSALYLCASSLQGQETQYFGPGTRLLVL.

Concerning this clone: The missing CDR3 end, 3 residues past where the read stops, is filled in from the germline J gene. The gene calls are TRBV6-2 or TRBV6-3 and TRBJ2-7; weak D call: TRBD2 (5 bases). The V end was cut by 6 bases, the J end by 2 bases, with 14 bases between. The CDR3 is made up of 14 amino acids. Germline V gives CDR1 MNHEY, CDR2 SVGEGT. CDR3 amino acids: CASSLYEGPYEQYF. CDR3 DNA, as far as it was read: TGTGCCAGCAGCCTCTATGAGGGCCCCTACGAG.

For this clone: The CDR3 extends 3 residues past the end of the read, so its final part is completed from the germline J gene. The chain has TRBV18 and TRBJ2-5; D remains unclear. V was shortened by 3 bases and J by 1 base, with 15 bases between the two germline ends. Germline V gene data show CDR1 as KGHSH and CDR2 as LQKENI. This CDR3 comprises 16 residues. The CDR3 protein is CASSPPVQVLQETQYF. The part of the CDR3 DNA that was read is TGTGCCAGCTCACCCCCCGTTCAGGTCCTCCAAGAGACC.

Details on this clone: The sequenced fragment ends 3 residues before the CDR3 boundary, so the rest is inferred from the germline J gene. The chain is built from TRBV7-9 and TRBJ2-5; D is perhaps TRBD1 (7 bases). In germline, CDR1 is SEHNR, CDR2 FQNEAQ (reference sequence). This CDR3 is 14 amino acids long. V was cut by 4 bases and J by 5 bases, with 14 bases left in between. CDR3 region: CASSSSAGGETQYF. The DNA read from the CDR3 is TGTGCCAGCAGCTCTTCCGCAGGGGGGGAGACC.

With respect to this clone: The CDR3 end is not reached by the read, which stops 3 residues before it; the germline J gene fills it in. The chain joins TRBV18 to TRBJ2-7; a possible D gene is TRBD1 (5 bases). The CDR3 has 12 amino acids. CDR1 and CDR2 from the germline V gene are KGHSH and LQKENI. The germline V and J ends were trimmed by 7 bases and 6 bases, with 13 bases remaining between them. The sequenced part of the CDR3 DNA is TGTGCCAGCTTATCCACAGGCCGCGAG. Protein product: CASLSTGRE. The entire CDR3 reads CASLSTGREQYF.

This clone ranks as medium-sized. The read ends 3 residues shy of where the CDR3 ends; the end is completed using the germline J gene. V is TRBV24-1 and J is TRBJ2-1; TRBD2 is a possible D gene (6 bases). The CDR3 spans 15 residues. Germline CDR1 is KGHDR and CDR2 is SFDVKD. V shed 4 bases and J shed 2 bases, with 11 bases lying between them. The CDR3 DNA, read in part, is TGTGCCACCAGTGACATTAGCGGAGCCTACAATGAG. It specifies CATSDISGAYNE. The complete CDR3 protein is CATSDISGAYNEQFF.

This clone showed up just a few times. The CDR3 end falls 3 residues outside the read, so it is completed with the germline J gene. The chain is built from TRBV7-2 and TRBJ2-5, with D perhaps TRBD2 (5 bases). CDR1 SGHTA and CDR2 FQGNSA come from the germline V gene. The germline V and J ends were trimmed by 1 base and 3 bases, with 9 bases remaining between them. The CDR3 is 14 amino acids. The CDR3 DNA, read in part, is TGTGCCAGCAGCTTAGTTTCCGGGGAAGAGACC. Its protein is CASSLVSGEET. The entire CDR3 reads CASSLVSGEETQYF.

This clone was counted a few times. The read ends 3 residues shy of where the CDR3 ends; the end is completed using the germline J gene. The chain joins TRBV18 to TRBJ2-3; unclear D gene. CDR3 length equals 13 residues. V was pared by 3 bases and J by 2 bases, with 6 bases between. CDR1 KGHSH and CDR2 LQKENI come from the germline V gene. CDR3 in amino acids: CASSPLPTDTQYF. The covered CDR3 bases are TGTGCCAGCTCACCCCTCCCCACAGATACG.

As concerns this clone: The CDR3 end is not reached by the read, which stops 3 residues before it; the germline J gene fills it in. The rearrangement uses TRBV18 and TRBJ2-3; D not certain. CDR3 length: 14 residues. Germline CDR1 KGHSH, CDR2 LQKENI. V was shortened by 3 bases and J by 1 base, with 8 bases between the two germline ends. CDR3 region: CASSPSFGTDTQYF. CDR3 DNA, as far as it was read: TGTGCCAGCTCACCTAGCTTCGGCACAGATACG.